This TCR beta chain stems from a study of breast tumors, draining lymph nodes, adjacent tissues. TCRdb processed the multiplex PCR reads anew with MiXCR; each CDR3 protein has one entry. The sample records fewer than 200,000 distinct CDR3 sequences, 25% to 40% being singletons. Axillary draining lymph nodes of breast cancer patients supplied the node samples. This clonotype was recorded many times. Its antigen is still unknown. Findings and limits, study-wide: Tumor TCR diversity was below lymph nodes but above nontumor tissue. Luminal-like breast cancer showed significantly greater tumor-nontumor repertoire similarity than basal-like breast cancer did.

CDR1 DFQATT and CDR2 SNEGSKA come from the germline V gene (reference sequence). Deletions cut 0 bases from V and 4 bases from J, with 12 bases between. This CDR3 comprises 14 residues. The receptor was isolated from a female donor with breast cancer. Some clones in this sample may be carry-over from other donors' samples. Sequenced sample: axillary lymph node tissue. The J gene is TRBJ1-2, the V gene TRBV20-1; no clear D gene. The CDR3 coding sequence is TGCAGTGCTAGAGACGGGCGGGAATTCTATGGCTACACCTTC. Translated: CSARDGREFYGYTF.